The 15 T cell receptor beta chains reported below all come from one sample, sequenced in a study of blood T cell repertoires in COVID-19. Only in-frame clones appear in the TCRdb table, and some are missing; sequencing was by immunoSEQ multiplex PCR. Among around 130,000 clones listed, around 89% were seen once. Sequencing was carried out using peripheral blood. These receptors were taken from a man in his forties or fifties with active or convalescent COVID-19.

This rearrangement joins TRBV30 to TRBJ1-6, with 7 positions matching TRBD1. This CDR3 has 13 residues. Losses at the gene ends were 5 bases for V and 9 bases for J; bases not matched to a gene: 7. CDR1 is GTSNPN and CDR2 is SVGIG in the germline V gene (reference sequence). The CDR3 sequence is CAWAGQSGSPLHF. CDR3 coding DNA: TGTGCCTGGGCGGGACAGTCCGGTTCACCCCTCCACTTT. Based on the CDR3 plus reference TRBV30 and TRBJ1-6, the full variable domain is SQTIHQWPATLVQPVGSPLSLECTVEGTSNPNLYWYRQAAGRGLQLLFYSVGIGQISSEVPQNLSASRPQDRQFILSSKKLLLSDSGFYLCAWAGQSGSPLHFGNGTRLTVT.

This clone has only one observation. This sequence joins TRBV5-1 and TRBJ2-7, with TRBD2 identical over 7 bases. CDR3 length: 11 residues. Germline CDR1 SGHRS, CDR2 YFSETQ. The junction had 5 bases not matched to a gene; V was cut back by 2 bases and J by 12 bases. The CDR3 region is CASSFGTTLYF. The CDR3 coding sequence is TGCGCCAGCAGCTTCGGGACTACATTGTACTTC.

The V and J genes are TRBV5-1 and TRBJ2-5, with D possibly matching TRBD2 (5 bases). The CDR3 extends over 15 amino acids. Deletions cut 0 bases from V and 1 base from J, with 10 bases between. The germline CDR1 and CDR2 sequences are SGHRS and YFSETQ. The CDR3 region is CASSLGGRGQETQYF. CDR3 bases: TGCGCCAGCAGCTTGGGTGGTCGGGGCCAAGAGACCCAGTACTTC.

In its sample, this clone was seen once. The chain carries TRBV19 and TRBJ1-5, with a possible D match to TRBD1 (6 bases). This CDR3 contains 15 residues. V dropped 7 bases and J dropped 0 bases, with 13 bases sitting between them. Germline CDR1 and CDR2: LNHDA and SQIVND (reference sequence). In DNA, the CDR3 is TGTGCCAGTATGCTAGGGGGTTATAGCAATCAGCCCCAGCATTTT. This encodes CASMLGGYSNQPQHF.

V is TRBV7-8 and J is TRBJ2-7, with a weak D call TRBD1 (6 bases). The CDR3 contains 17 residues. Deletions cut 1 base from V and 6 bases from J, with 22 bases between. Germline V gives CDR1 SGHVS, CDR2 FQNEAQ. CDR3 protein: CASSLGLGSGALSEQYF. The CDR3 DNA is TGTGCCAGCAGCTTAGGCCTAGGGTCAGGGGCTCTAAGCGAGCAGTACTTC.

V usage is TRBV2 and J usage is TRBJ2-2, with TRBD1 matching 7 bases. V shed 8 bases, J shed 0 bases, and the junction held 6 bases outside the gene matches. This CDR3 comprises 15 residues. Germline CDR1 SNHLY, CDR2 FYNNEI. The CDR3: CASHRDSANTGELFF. In DNA form, the CDR3 reads TGTGCCAGCCACAGGGACAGCGCGAACACCGGGGAGCTGTTTTTT. Using reference TRBV2 and TRBJ2-2 for the parts outside the CDR3, the full variable domain is EPEVTQTPSHQVTQMGQEVILRCVPISNHLYFYWYRQILGQKVEFLVSFYNNEISEKSEIFDDQFSVERPDGSNFTLKIRSTKLEDSAMYFCASHRDSANTGELFFGEGSRLTVL.

The chain employs TRBV6-5 and TRBJ1-3; D unresolved. This CDR3 comprises 16 residues. Germline assignment: CDR1 MNHEY and CDR2 SVGAGI. The V gene lost 0 bases and the J gene lost 4 bases, with 13 bases spanning the gap. DNA of the CDR3: TGTGCCAGCAGTTACTCGATTCCGGGTGAGGGAAACACCATATATTTT. Residues: CASSYSIPGEGNTIYF.

In this sample, this clone turned up once. This sequence joins TRBV4-2 and TRBJ2-7, with D maybe TRBD1 (6 bases). The CDR3 loop spans 18 amino acids. Trimming cost V 0 bases and J 1 base, with 19 bases left between them. Germline V gene data show CDR1 as LGHNA and CDR2 as YNFKEQ. CDR3 loop: CASSQEVSAWGTSYEQYF. In DNA form, the CDR3 reads TGTGCCAGCAGCCAAGAAGTTTCGGCTTGGGGGACATCCTACGAGCAGTACTTC.

The rearrangement uses TRBV27 and TRBJ1-2; tentatively, D is TRBD1 (6 bases). The CDR3 sequence is 14 residues long. V gave up 4 bases and J gave up 4 bases, with 13 bases separating them. Germline assignment: CDR1 MNHEY and CDR2 SMNVEV (reference sequence). The CDR3 sequence: CASSSHGTRYGYTF. The CDR3 DNA reads TGTGCCAGCAGTTCCCACGGGACACGCTATGGCTACACCTTC.

This chain links TRBV11-2 with TRBJ2-5, with D possibly being TRBD2 (5 bases). The CDR3 consists of 16 residues. Trimming removed 1 base from V and 5 bases from J, with 17 bases in between. Germline V CDR1 and CDR2: SGHAT, FQNNGV. The CDR3 region is CASSLASWGVQETQYF. Written as DNA, the CDR3 is TGTGCCAGCAGCTTAGCTTCTTGGGGAGTCCAGGAGACCCAGTACTTC.

The V and J genes are TRBV9 and TRBJ1-2; perhaps TRBD1 as D (5 bases). Trimming removed 2 bases at V and 2 bases at J, with 10 bases between. Looked up from germline, CDR1 is SGDLS and CDR2 is YYNGEE. There are 14 residues in the CDR3. This CDR3 is CASSVGRGNYGYTF. In nucleotides, the CDR3 is TGTGCCAGCAGCGTCGGTCGGGGGAACTATGGCTACACCTTC. Variable domain in full (rest from reference TRBV9 and TRBJ1-2): DSGVTQTPKHLITATGQRVTLRCSPRSGDLSVYWYQQSLDQGLQFLIQYYNGEERAKGNILERFSAQQFPDLHSELNLSSLELGDSALYFCASSVGRGNYGYTFGSGTRLTVV.

The chain couples TRBV29-1 to TRBJ2-1; D is perhaps TRBD1 (6 bases). The CDR3 contains 11 residues. Per the germline V gene, CDR1 is SQVTM and CDR2 is ANQGSEA. V gave up 5 bases and J gave up 9 bases, with 11 bases separating them. The CDR3 DNA follows: TGCAGCGTTAGAGAAGGGGGTGAGCAGTTCTTC. Its protein is CSVREGGEQFF.

V usage is TRBV6-5 and J usage is TRBJ2-3, with 8 bases that match TRBD1. Germline CDR1 and CDR2: MNHEY and SVGAGI. The V segment lost 11 bases and the J segment 4 bases; nucleotides outside the gene matches: 5. This CDR3 has 12 amino acids. CDR3 coding DNA: TGTGCCGCATGGGACAGGCCAGATACGCAGTATTTT. Translating gives CAAWDRPDTQYF.

The chain joins TRBV3-1 (or the pseudogene TRBV3-2) to TRBJ2-5; D unclear. Per germline, CDR1 LGHDT and CDR2 YNNKEL (reference sequence). V shed 1 base and J shed 1 base, with 10 bases lying between them. The CDR3 runs 15 residues. CDR3 residues: CASSQASIPQETQYF. CDR3 DNA sequence: TGTGCCAGCAGCCAAGCTAGTATCCCCCAAGAGACCCAGTACTTC.

The rearrangement links TRBV3-1 (or the pseudogene TRBV3-2) to TRBJ2-7; 8 bases map to TRBD1. V shed 5 bases, J shed 5 bases, and the junction held 14 bases outside the gene matches. Germline V gene data show CDR1 as LGHDT and CDR2 as YNNKEL (reference sequence). The CDR3 sequence is 16 residues long. This CDR3 is CASSVLIGTGINEQYF. In DNA, the CDR3 is TGTGCCAGCAGCGTTCTAATCGGGACAGGTATTAACGAGCAGTACTTC.